This TCR beta chain was retrieved from a study of blood T cell repertoires in COVID-19. Background on the study: Sample material is recorded as cDNA or gDNA derived from T cells, B-cell-depleted T cells, or PBMCs.

The data were produced by immunoSEQ multiplex PCR, yet TCRdb's version contains in-frame clones alone and is incomplete. Seen here are about 300,000 clones, just over 85% observed once, and the top ten hold roughly 4.5%. Between the trimmed V and J ends, which lost 2 bases and 2 bases, there was a span of 13 bases. Germline lookup yields CDR1 LGHDT and CDR2 YNNKEL (reference sequence). CDR3 size: 16 residues. Individuals aged roughly 18 to 90 years were recruited from 24 US areas. Participant-reported clinical history was the basis for cohort assignment. Symptom resolution, clearance, or two negative PCRs marked donors in Cohort 3 as recovered.

The receptor was derived from a man aged 25-45 years who had recovered from COVID-19. The chain has TRBV3-1 (or the pseudogene TRBV3-2) and TRBJ2-1; a weak D match, TRBD2 (5 bases). The sequencing input was PBMCs or T cells enriched from blood (not recorded which). This CDR3 reads CASSQSRRLTYNEQFF. CDR3 sequence (DNA): TGTGCCAGCAGCCAATCGCGGCGACTAACCTACAATGAGCAGTTCTTC.